Described below is a single T cell receptor beta chain sequence and its context. The authors reverse transcribed roughly 0.5 to 1 ug RNA with random hexamers. immunoSEQ multiplex PCR amplified TCR beta CDR3 across 54 Vbeta, 13 Jbeta. Each CDR3 protein is one row after TCRdb ran MiXCR on the immunoSEQ multiplex PCR reads. The table records about 210,000 distinct CDR3 sequences, nearly 97% of them present only once. These data belong to a study of CD8 T cells in Susac syndrome. The CDR3 runs 13 residues. The V gene lost 7 bases and the J gene lost 2 bases, with 11 bases spanning the gap. Germline values: CDR1 LGHNT, CDR2 FRNRAP. Sequencing of TCR beta drew on CD8+ and CD4+ T cells from blood. It was negative isolation that provided the CD8+ and CD4+ T cells, whereas TEMRA cells were enriched by FACS.

The chain uses TRBV12-5 and TRBJ1-2, with D possibly being TRBD1 (6 bases). The clonotype was recovered from a human donor with multiple sclerosis. The sample consisted of CD4+ T cells from PBMCs. The CDR3 sequence: CASADSLNYGYTF. The CDR3 nucleotides read TGTGCTAGTGCGGACAGCCTAAACTATGGCTACACCTTC.